Listed below are T cell receptor beta chains from one sample, sequenced in a study of T-cell reconstitution after alpha-beta-depleted transplantation in children. A single record per CDR3 protein comes from TCRdb applying MiXCR to the PCR reads. The sample gives approximately 400,000 distinct CDR3 sequences, 15% to 20% of which show up once; 25% to 35% is in the top ten. The sequencing used PBMCs, mostly from graft donor cells, collected 360 days after TCRalphabeta/CD19-depleted stem cell transplant. The receptors were sampled from a boy under three years old who had a stem cell transplant for Wiskott-Aldrich syndrome, so the T cells may come from the graft donor. Each CDR3 is given with its conserved first and last residue. Fields, in order: V gene, J gene, clone size, D gene, CDR3 length, CDR3 DNA, CDR3 protein. D genes are given only for firm matches. Clone sizes are given selectively: once, few, many, or a class where the clone is expanded.

V: TRBV3-1
J: TRBJ1-6
size: NA
D: TRBD1
length: 16
DNA: TGTGCCAGCAGCCGGCAGGGACAGAGGGATAATTCACCCCTCCACTTT
CDR3: CASSRQGQRDNSPLHF

V: TRBV12-3/TRBV12-4
J: TRBJ2-2
size: few
D: NA
length: 17
DNA: TGTGCCAGCAGCCGAGAACAGTATAGGTCGTCATCCGGGGAGCTGTTTTTT
CDR3: CASSREQYRSSSGELFF

V: TRBV18
J: TRBJ2-1
size: NA
D: TRBD1
length: 15
DNA: TGTGCCAGCTCACCCCGGACAGGGCGAGGCAATGAGCAGTTCTTC
CDR3: CASSPRTGRGNEQFF

V: TRBV29-1
J: TRBJ2-3
size: NA
D: NA
length: 17
DNA: TGCAGCGTTGGGGGGCGGGAGAGTCAGTCAGGGACAGATACGCAGTATTTT
CDR3: CSVGGRESQSGTDTQYF

V: TRBV5-1
J: TRBJ1-1
size: few
D: TRBD1
length: 14
DNA: TGCGCCAGCAGCTTGGGGAGGGGGCGAACTGAAGCTTTCTTT
CDR3: CASSLGRGRTEAFF

V: TRBV18
J: TRBJ2-7
size: many
D: NA
length: 12
DNA: TGTGCCAGCTCACCCACCTCCTACGAGCAGTACTTC
CDR3: CASSPTSYEQYF

V: TRBV20-1
J: TRBJ1-4
size: few
D: NA
length: 13
DNA: TGCAGTGCTGTGGGCTCAACTAATGAAAAACTGTTTTTT
CDR3: CSAVGSTNEKLFF

V: TRBV6-5
J: TRBJ2-5
size: NA
D: NA
length: 15
DNA: TGTGCCAGCAGTTACTCCAGGGTACCCCAAGAGACCCAGTACTTC
CDR3: CASSYSRVPQETQYF

V: TRBV3-1
J: TRBJ2-5
size: once
D: NA
length: 12
DNA: TGTGCCAGCAGCCAGTTAAAGCGGGCCCAGTACTTC
CDR3: CASSQLKRAQYF

V: TRBV10-3
J: TRBJ1-6
size: few
D: TRBD1
length: 14
DNA: TGTGCCATCTCCTGGACAGGGGACAATTCACCCCTCCACTTT
CDR3: CAISWTGDNSPLHF

V: TRBV5-5
J: TRBJ2-3
size: few
D: TRBD2
length: 15
DNA: TGTGCCAGCAGCTTGCGGGAGGGGGTCACAGATACGCAGTATTTT
CDR3: CASSLREGVTDTQYF

V: TRBV12-3/TRBV12-4
J: TRBJ2-4
size: many
D: NA
length: 14
DNA: TGTGCCAGCAGTTCTTCCCCGGTCAAAAACATTCAGTACTTC
CDR3: CASSSSPVKNIQYF

V: TRBV10-3
J: TRBJ1-4
size: NA
D: TRBD1
length: 17
DNA: TGTGCCATCAGTGAGTCGATTCCAAGGGGGCAGGCTGAAAAACTGTTTTTT
CDR3: CAISESIPRGQAEKLFF

V: TRBV24-1
J: TRBJ2-2
size: NA
D: NA
length: 17
DNA: TGTGCCACCAGTGATTTGCCGGGGTTAGGGAACACCGGGGAGCTGTTTTTT
CDR3: CATSDLPGLGNTGELFF

V: TRBV12-3/TRBV12-4
J: TRBJ2-1
size: many
D: NA
length: 8
DNA: TGTGCCAGCAGTTTACAGTTCTTC
CDR3: CASSLQFF

V: TRBV5-1
J: TRBJ2-3
size: NA
D: NA
length: 13
DNA: TGCGCCAGCAGCTTGTTATTCCCAGATACGCAGTATTTT
CDR3: CASSLLFPDTQYF

V: TRBV10-3
J: TRBJ2-7
size: few
D: NA
length: 12
DNA: TGTGCCATCGGCAGGGGAGGGGGCGAGCAGTACTTC
CDR3: CAIGRGGGEQYF

V: TRBV30
J: TRBJ2-2
size: many
D: NA
length: 14
DNA: TGTGCCTGGAGTGTACTAGTAGGGACCGGGGAGCTGTTTTTT
CDR3: CAWSVLVGTGELFF

V: TRBV12-3/TRBV12-4
J: TRBJ1-5
size: once
D: NA
length: 17
DNA: TGTACCTTCAGTTTAGGATTAGGGACACCTAGCAATCAGCCCCAGCATTTT
CDR3: CTFSLGLGTPSNQPQHF

V: TRBV27
J: TRBJ2-2
size: few
D: TRBD2
length: 15
DNA: TGTGCCAGCAGTTTATCCCCCGGGGGGACCGGGGAGCTGTTTTTT
CDR3: CASSLSPGGTGELFF

V: TRBV30
J: TRBJ2-7
size: NA
D: NA
length: 14
DNA: TGTGCCTGGAGTGTGGCTCGGACGGATTACGAGCAGTACTTC
CDR3: CAWSVARTDYEQYF

V: TRBV20-1
J: TRBJ2-3
size: few
D: TRBD2
length: 14
DNA: TGCAGTGCAAAACTAGCGGGGGAATCAGATACGCAGTATTTT
CDR3: CSAKLAGESDTQYF

V: TRBV28
J: TRBJ2-4
size: NA
D: NA
length: 11
DNA: TGTGCCAGCAGCCACCGGAACATTCAGTACTTC
CDR3: CASSHRNIQYF

V: TRBV12-3/TRBV12-4
J: TRBJ2-3
size: few
D: NA
length: 15
DNA: TGTGCCAGCAGTTTAGAGGTAGCGAGCACAGATACGCAGTATTTT
CDR3: CASSLEVASTDTQYF

V: TRBV12-3/TRBV12-4
J: TRBJ2-5
size: NA
D: TRBD2
length: 16
DNA: TGTGCCAGCAGTTTCTCAAGCGGGAGGGTAGGGGAGACCCAGTACTTC
CDR3: CASSFSSGRVGETQYF

V: TRBV2
J: TRBJ2-1
size: NA
D: NA
length: 16
DNA: TGTGCCAGCAGTGTTGAGGTATTTCGCTCCTACAATGAGCAGTTCTTC
CDR3: CASSVEVFRSYNEQFF

V: TRBV20-1
J: TRBJ2-3
size: few
D: NA
length: 14
DNA: TGCAGTGCCATGGGCCCGGGGGACACAGATACGCAGTATTTT
CDR3: CSAMGPGDTDTQYF

V: TRBV28
J: TRBJ2-3
size: few
D: TRBD2
length: 15
DNA: TGTGCCAGCAGTTCCCTAGCGGGGGGGCGTATTACGCAGTATTTT
CDR3: CASSSLAGGRITQYF

V: TRBV11-2
J: TRBJ2-2
size: few
D: NA
length: 15
DNA: TGTGCCAGCACCTTCGGCAGGGGTGGCACCGGGGAGCTGTTTTTT
CDR3: CASTFGRGGTGELFF

V: TRBV10-2
J: TRBJ2-3
size: NA
D: NA
length: 12
DNA: TGCGCCAGCATTATGGGCACAGATACGCAGTATTTT
CDR3: CASIMGTDTQYF

V: TRBV5-1
J: TRBJ1-1
size: many
D: NA
length: 18
DNA: TGCGCCAGCAGAGGGCAAACGGGACTCGTACCTTCGAACACTGAAGCTTTCTTT
CDR3: CASRGQTGLVPSNTEAFF

V: TRBV20-1
J: TRBJ2-4
size: NA
D: NA
length: 14
DNA: TGCAGTGCAACAACAACAGGTTGGGAGAACATTCAGTACTTC
CDR3: CSATTTGWENIQYF

V: TRBV24-1
J: TRBJ1-1
size: NA
D: TRBD1
length: 14
DNA: TGTGCCACCAGTGAGGGACAGGGAATAGGAAAAGCTTTCTTT
CDR3: CATSEGQGIGKAFF

V: TRBV11-3
J: TRBJ2-1
size: NA
D: TRBD2
length: 15
DNA: TGTGCCAGCAGCTTAAGGCGGGAGGGCCTGTGGGAGCAGTTCTTC
CDR3: CASSLRREGLWEQFF

V: TRBV5-1
J: TRBJ2-2
size: NA
D: NA
length: 15
DNA: TGCGCCAGCCAGCTAGGGAGCGGGTTGACCGGGGAGCTGTTTTTT
CDR3: CASQLGSGLTGELFF

V: TRBV5-1
J: TRBJ2-3
size: few
D: NA
length: 16
DNA: TGCGCCAGCAGCGCCACGAGGGGGGCCTACACAGATACGCAGTATTTT
CDR3: CASSATRGAYTDTQYF

V: TRBV9
J: TRBJ2-4
size: few
D: NA
length: 14
DNA: TGTGCCAGCAGCGTAGATCTAGCCAAAAACATTCAGTACTTC
CDR3: CASSVDLAKNIQYF

V: TRBV5-1
J: TRBJ1-1
size: few
D: NA
length: 13
DNA: TGCGCCAGCAGCTTGGACAGATACACTGAAGCTTTCTTT
CDR3: CASSLDRYTEAFF

V: TRBV9
J: TRBJ2-1
size: few
D: TRBD2
length: 16
DNA: TGTGCCAGCAGCGTAGGGCTAGCGGTCTCCTACAATGAGCAGTTCTTC
CDR3: CASSVGLAVSYNEQFF

V: TRBV2
J: TRBJ2-7
size: NA
D: NA
length: 12
DNA: TGTGCCAGCCAGTGGGAGTGGAACGAGCAGTACTTC
CDR3: CASQWEWNEQYF

V: TRBV4-3
J: TRBJ2-3
size: NA
D: NA
length: 16
DNA: TGCGCCAGCAGCCAAGATGAGACTTATAGCACAGATACGCAGTATTTT
CDR3: CASSQDETYSTDTQYF

V: TRBV7-2
J: TRBJ2-7
size: few
D: NA
length: 17
DNA: TGTGCCAGCAGCTTAAAGGCTAGATCGAAGAGCTCCTACGAGCAGTACTTC
CDR3: CASSLKARSKSSYEQYF

V: TRBV24-1
J: TRBJ2-1
size: NA
D: NA
length: 17
DNA: TGTGCCACCAGTGATTGGGGCGGGACTCGCTCCTACAATGAGCAGTTCTTC
CDR3: CATSDWGGTRSYNEQFF

V: TRBV2
J: TRBJ1-6
size: few
D: TRBD1
length: 14
DNA: TGTGCCAGTTACCGGGACAGTGGGAATTCACCCCTCCACTTT
CDR3: CASYRDSGNSPLHF

V: TRBV5-1
J: TRBJ1-1
size: few
D: NA
length: 13
DNA: TGCGCCAGCGGCCCCCGACGATCGTCTGAAGCTTTCTTT
CDR3: CASGPRRSSEAFF

V: TRBV20-1
J: TRBJ2-7
size: few
D: TRBD2
length: 16
DNA: TGCAGTGCTAGAGGGACTAGCGGGGTTCTTACCTACGAGCAGTACTTC
CDR3: CSARGTSGVLTYEQYF

V: TRBV20-1
J: TRBJ2-7
size: NA
D: TRBD2
length: 13
DNA: TGCAGTGCTTCACTAGCGGCCTCCTACGAGCAGTACTTC
CDR3: CSASLAASYEQYF